The text below deals with one T cell receptor beta chain. The sample comes from a study of technical replicates of blood from a few donors. Clones were read by immunoSEQ multiplex PCR, and TCRdb kept only the in-frame ones, dropping some. The sample includes 65,000 to 95,000 clones, about 98% seen only once; the top ten take approximately 0.15%. Germline V gives CDR1 SNHLY, CDR2 FYNNEI. Trimming at V came to 4 bases and at J to 3 bases, leaving 5 bases not matched to a gene. This CDR3 has 14 residues. The J gene is TRBJ1-2, the V gene TRBV2; 7 bases are shared with TRBD1. The receptor was derived from a human donor in good health. The specimen sequenced was T cells isolated from PBMCs. CDR3 sequence: CASSVTGIDYGYTF. CDR3 bases: TGTGCCAGCAGTGTGACAGGGATCGACTATGGCTACACCTTC. Full variable domain (rest looked up from reference TRBV2 and TRBJ1-2): EPEVTQTPSHQVTQMGQEVILRCVPISNHLYFYWYRQILGQKVEFLVSFYNNEISEKSEIFDDQFSVERPDGSNFTLKIRSTKLEDSAMYFCASSVTGIDYGYTFGSGTRLTVV.